This T cell receptor (beta chain) was found in a study of T cells after yellow fever vaccination. Findings and caveats of the study: A large majority of primary-vaccination clones showed up again after the booster (under 98% CD4, almost 90% CD8). Within FACS-sorted repertoires, abundant clonotypes contaminating from the bulk population could be present.

Template switching with 5'RACE generated the TCR cDNA and added a universal primer site and UMIs. TCRdb passed the 5' RACE reads through MiXCR, listing each CDR3 protein once. This sample yields 500,000 to 650,000 distinct CDR3 sequences, of which roughly 17% are seen a single time; approximately 15% belongs to the top ten. With V trimmed by 3 bases and J by 3 bases, 2 bases remained unmatched. The germline V gene has CDR1 ENHRY and CDR2 SYGVKD. The CDR3 consists of 13 residues. Concerning this clonotype itself: The antigen is not known.

The sample consisted of PBMCs, taken around 5 days after the first yellow fever vaccination. The receptor was isolated from a man between 18 and 29 years old who received the YFV17D yellow fever vaccine. The J gene is TRBJ2-7, the V gene TRBV10-3; TRBD1 aligns across 7 bases. CDR3 nucleotide sequence: TGTGCCATCAGTGAAAACAGGGGCTACGAGCAGTACTTC. Protein product: CAISENRGYEQYF.